Given below is one TCR beta chain in context. Its specificity is unknown. This specimen belongs to a study of cytomegalovirus exposure and HLA in healthy donors. The study's findings and limits: Indistinguishability led to the exclusion of some V segments, TRBV6-2 and TRBV6-3 included.

V shed 5 bases, J shed 5 bases, and the junction held 9 bases outside the gene matches. Germline V gene lookup returns CDR1 SGHRS and CDR2 YFSETQ. This CDR3 has 15 amino acids. The primer mix had 60 Vbeta and 13 Jbeta primers. The method was immunoSEQ multiplex PCR; TCRdb's version includes in-frame clones alone and lacks a portion of them. This table holds 250,000 to 350,000 clones, 80% to 90% found once. Sequencing was carried out using PBMCs. The chain carries TRBV5-1 and TRBJ2-2; 7 nucleotides agree with TRBD2. The TCR sequence derives from a man aged 35 to 55 in good health and CMV-seropositive. The chain's CDR3 is CASSRKTGGTGELFF. The CDR3 coding sequence is TGCGCCAGCAGTAGAAAGACGGGAGGAACCGGGGAGCTGTTTTTT.